This TCR beta chain came from a study of shared clonotypes between healthy human individuals. Whole-study results and caveats: Sample collection involved blood only; tissue repertoires are likely different.

The table came from immunoSEQ multiplex PCR; TCRdb's copy has only in-frame clones and leaves some out. The table includes 2.3 million or so clones, over 85% detected once. CDR3 size: 14 residues. Germline CDR1 and CDR2: SGDLS and YYNGEE. Trimming took off 3 bases at V and 2 bases at J, with 11 bases between the two ends. About this clone itself: Its antigen remains unidentified.

Memory CD4+ cells were the fraction left after CD45RA+ naive selection. The chain has TRBV9 and TRBJ1-1; perhaps TRBD1 as D (6 bases). The clonotype originates from a young man in good health. Some clones in this sample may be carry-over from other donors' samples. The sample was naive CD4+ T cells from PBMCs. The subset is: CD45RA+ positively selected. CDR3 protein: CASSGGQINTEAFF. The CDR3 region has the DNA TGTGCCAGCAGCGGGGGACAAATCAACACTGAAGCTTTCTTT.